These 15 T cell receptor beta chains share one sample of origin, sequenced in a study of blood T cell repertoires in COVID-19 (dated by TCRdb to 2018 to 2020). Libraries came from the immunoSEQ multiplex PCR assay. Entries here come from immuneACCESS through TCRdb and include only in-frame sequences with V and J called. Some clones fail to appear in such tables; in the studies checked, an unresolved V gene covers under half of the shortfall, and the cause of the remainder is unknown. Counted in this sample were some 180,000 clones; roughly 80% of them appeared once. The ten largest clonotypes hold approximately 7.8% of the sample. Sample: peripheral blood. The receptors stem from a woman aged 55-70 years with COVID-19, enrolled during active disease.

In DNA, the CDR3 is TGTGCCAGCAGCCCCAGGGGTACAACTAATGAAAAACTGTTTTTT. Its translation: CASSPRGTTNEKLFF. The chain carries TRBV3-1 (or the pseudogene TRBV3-2) and TRBJ1-4; possibly TRBD1 for D (6 bases). V lost 4 bases, J lost 0 bases, and 9 bases lay in between. The CDR3 sequence is 15 residues long. From germline, CDR1 is LGHDT and CDR2 YNNKEL (reference sequence).

A few counts support this clone. The chain combines TRBV28 with TRBJ1-2; TRBD1 is a possible D gene (6 bases). The CDR3 sequence is 15 residues long. CDR1 is MDHEN and CDR2 is SYDVKM in the germline V gene. Trimming took 5 bases from V and 2 from J, leaving 15 bases between them. CDR3 in DNA: TGTGCCAGCAGTCCAGGGGCGGCGCCAAACTATGGCTACACCTTC. It specifies CASSPGAAPNYGYTF.

The J gene is TRBJ1-5, the V gene TRBV19, with D perhaps TRBD1 (5 bases). Trimming removed 5 bases at V and 6 bases at J, with 11 bases between. The CDR3 consists of 13 residues. Per the germline V gene, CDR1 is LNHDA and CDR2 is SQIVND (reference sequence). This chain's CDR3 is CASSLLGGQPQHF. As DNA, the CDR3 is TGTGCCAGTAGTCTCCTCGGGGGTCAGCCCCAGCATTTT.

This clone was recorded once. The rearrangement uses TRBV19 and TRBJ1-5; TRBD1 agrees at 12 bases. The CDR3 consists of 18 residues. With 2 bases clipped from V and 4 bases from J, the junction kept 9 bases outside the gene matches. Germline V gene data show CDR1 as LNHDA and CDR2 as SQIVND (reference sequence). CDR3 DNA sequence: TGTGCCAGTAGTATAACCGGGACAGGGGGCTTTGTTAATCAGCCCCAGCATTTT. Protein: CASSITGTGGFVNQPQHF.

This chain uses TRBV7-9 with TRBJ1-5; possible D gene TRBD1, 5 bases. Germline loops: CDR1 SEHNR, CDR2 FQNEAQ (reference sequence). V lost 5 bases and J lost 4, with 15 bases in between. The CDR3 totals 15 residues. CDR3 DNA sequence: TGTGCCAGCAGCCTGGGGCCAGCGATAAATCAGCCCCAGCATTTT. Protein sequence: CASSLGPAINQPQHF.

The V gene is TRBV5-6, the J gene TRBJ2-1, with 14 positions matching TRBD2. Unmatched junction bases numbered 7, after V lost 4 bases and J lost 7 bases. This CDR3 region has 16 residues. Germline assignment: CDR1 SGHDT and CDR2 YYEEEE. As DNA, the CDR3 is TGTGCCAGCAGCCCTGGGACTAGCGGGGGTCGGAATGAGCAGTTCTTC. It specifies CASSPGTSGGRNEQFF.

The chain couples TRBV18 to TRBJ2-1, with D tentatively TRBD2 (5 bases). This CDR3 has 16 amino acids. Germline V gives CDR1 KGHSH, CDR2 LQKENI. V was pared by 3 bases and J by 0 bases, with 12 bases between. The CDR3 reads CASSPRVGSSYNEQFF. The CDR3 nucleotides read TGTGCCAGCTCACCGCGGGTAGGGAGCTCCTACAATGAGCAGTTCTTC.

V and J are TRBV5-1 and TRBJ2-2; D possibly corresponds to TRBD1 (6 bases). This CDR3 has 14 residues. Trimming pared 0 bases from V and 6 bases from J, leaving 9 bases between. CDR1 and CDR2 (germline): SGHRS, YFSETQ. CDR3 sequence reads: CASSLGGPSGELFF. For the CDR3, the DNA is TGCGCCAGCAGCTTGGGGGGGCCCTCCGGGGAGCTGTTTTTT.

V gene TRBV28 combines with J gene TRBJ1-2, with 9 bases aligning to TRBD1. The V gene's germline CDR1 is MDHEN and CDR2 SYDVKM. The CDR3 consists of 14 residues. With V trimmed by 5 bases and J by 6 bases, 7 bases remained unmatched. The CDR3 DNA sequence: TGTGCCAGCAGTACTCGGACAGGGGCCCATGGCTACACCTTC. Encoded protein: CASSTRTGAHGYTF.

The genes are TRBV2 and TRBJ2-2, with 10 positions matching TRBD1. The CDR3 extends over 16 amino acids. The germline V gene has CDR1 SNHLY and CDR2 FYNNEI. V shed 3 bases, J shed 4 bases, and the junction held 5 bases outside the gene matches. CDR3 DNA sequence: TGTGCCAGCAGTGACCGGGACAGGGGTTCCACCGGGGAGCTGTTTTTT. Translated: CASSDRDRGSTGELFF.

The chain couples TRBV5-1 to TRBJ1-1, with TRBD1 identical over 9 bases. The length of the CDR3 is 14 residues. The germline gives CDR1 SGHRS, CDR2 YFSETQ. V lost 2 bases, J lost 5 bases, and 4 bases stayed unmatched. The CDR3 sequence: CASSLGQGLTEAFF. The CDR3 bases are TGCGCCAGCAGCTTAGGACAGGGGCTTACTGAAGCTTTCTTT.

CDR3 residues: CASSLRATNEKLFF. For the CDR3, the DNA is TGTGCCAGCAGCTTGAGAGCAACTAATGAAAAACTGTTTTTT. The chain links TRBV5-5 to TRBJ1-4; D gene unclear. This CDR3 spans 14 amino acids. V lost 1 base, J lost 0 bases, and 4 bases lay in between. The germline gives CDR1 SGHKS, CDR2 YYEKEE (reference sequence).

The V call is TRBV5-8, the J call TRBJ2-5, with TRBD1 matching over 7 bases. The length of the CDR3 is 13 residues. The V gene's germline CDR1 is SGHTS and CDR2 YDEGEE. Germline trimming cut 8 bases from V and 4 bases from J; bases unmatched to any gene: 8. In DNA form, the CDR3 reads TGTGCCAGTATTCCAAGGGGGCGAGAGACCCAGTACTTC. Protein: CASIPRGRETQYF.

The chain carries TRBV19 and TRBJ1-1, with TRBD1 matching 9 bases. The CDR3 is made up of 18 amino acids. Germline trimming cut 3 bases from V and 4 bases from J; bases unmatched to any gene: 15. In germline, CDR1 is LNHDA, CDR2 SQIVND (reference sequence). The DNA for the CDR3 is TGTGCCAGTAGTATGGCCCCGGGACAGGGATGGTTCGGCACTGAAGCTTTCTTT. Translation: CASSMAPGQGWFGTEAFF.

This chain links TRBV27 with TRBJ1-6; D may be TRBD1 (5 bases). There are 17 residues in the CDR3. Deletions cut 4 bases from V and 0 bases from J, with 13 bases between. Per germline, CDR1 MNHEY and CDR2 SMNVEV (reference sequence). This CDR3 reads CASSSTGLSSYNSPLHF. CDR3 nucleotide sequence: TGTGCCAGCAGTTCCACAGGACTAAGCTCCTATAATTCACCCCTCCACTTT.